These 10 T cell receptor beta chains originate from one sample sequenced in a study of blood T cell repertoires in COVID-19. Repertoires were generated with immunoSEQ multiplex PCR, while TCRdb's copy carries only in-frame clones and drops some. This table holds some 400,000 clones, around 91% found once. Specimen: PBMCs or T cells enriched from blood (not recorded which). Every receptor here comes from a man aged 25 to 40 who had recovered from COVID-19.

CDR3 amino acids: CASSFGQGESYEQYF. CDR3 coding DNA: TGTGCCAGTAGTTTCGGACAGGGGGAGTCCTACGAGCAGTACTTC. The V and J genes are TRBV19 and TRBJ2-7, with 10 bases aligning to TRBD1. V gave up 5 bases and J gave up 1 base; unmatched junction bases: 5. Germline lookup yields CDR1 LNHDA and CDR2 SQIVND (reference sequence). The CDR3 has 15 residues.

The chain recombines TRBV4-2 with TRBJ2-7; D call uncertain. CDR3 length: 15 amino acids. V was trimmed by 1 base and J by 2 bases, leaving 12 bases between them. CDR1 is LGHNA and CDR2 is YNFKEQ in the germline V gene. The DNA of the CDR3 is TGTGCCAGCAGCCAAGGGGCATCCCTTCCCTACGAGCAGTACTTC. It translates to CASSQGASLPYEQYF.

V usage is TRBV30 and J usage is TRBJ2-2; D not resolved. The CDR3 totals 14 residues. The germline gives CDR1 GTSNPN, CDR2 SVGIG (reference sequence). V lost 2 bases and J 2 bases, leaving 9 bases between the germline ends. CDR3 region: CAWSWQLNTGELFF. As DNA, the CDR3 is TGTGCCTGGAGTTGGCAGTTAAACACCGGGGAGCTGTTTTTT.

J is TRBJ2-3 and V is TRBV29-1, with TRBD2 matching 8 bases. The V segment lost 6 bases and the J segment 0 bases; nucleotides outside the gene matches: 8. CDR1 and CDR2 (germline): SQVTM, ANQGSEA. CDR3 length: 15 amino acids. CDR3 protein: CSVEISGTSTDTQYF. The CDR3, as DNA: TGCAGCGTCGAAATTAGCGGGACTAGCACAGATACGCAGTATTTT.

The chain carries TRBV30 and TRBJ1-2; no clear D. The ends were cut back, 1 base at V and 5 bases at J, with 8 bases in the middle. This CDR3 contains 12 residues. Germline values: CDR1 GTSNPN, CDR2 SVGIG (reference sequence). The CDR3, as DNA: TGTGCCTGGAGTGCCCGGTGGTATGGCTACACCTTC. This translates into CAWSARWYGYTF.

This chain joins TRBV11-2 and TRBJ1-1; TRBD1 matches at 10 bases. Germline V gene sequence: CDR1 SGHAT, CDR2 FQNNGV. This CDR3 is 14 amino acids long. Losses at the gene ends were 5 bases for V and 7 bases for J; bases not matched to a gene: 7. The CDR3 region is CASSRQGAPVEAFF. In nucleotides, the CDR3 is TGTGCCAGCAGCCGACAGGGGGCCCCGGTTGAAGCTTTCTTT. The whole variable domain, remainder taken from reference TRBV11-2 and TRBJ1-1, is EAGVAQSPRYKIIEKRQSVAFWCNPISGHATLYWYQQILGQGPKLLIQFQNNGVVDDSQLPKDRFSAERLKGVDSTLKIQPAKLEDSAVYLCASSRQGAPVEAFFGQGTRLTVV.

The count of this clone is one. The chain carries TRBV20-1 and TRBJ1-1, with D perhaps TRBD1 (5 bases). From germline, CDR1 is DFQATT and CDR2 SNEGSKA (reference sequence). The CDR3 is 11 amino acids. Here the CDR3 DNA reads TGCAGGGTGACAGCGAACACTGAAGCTTTCTTT. Its translation: CRVTANTEAFF.

This rearrangement joins TRBV10-3 to TRBJ1-2, with TRBD1 identical over 8 bases. Germline lookup yields CDR1 ENHRY and CDR2 SYGVKD. With V trimmed by 6 bases and J by 7 bases, 13 bases remained unmatched. CDR3 length: 15 residues. CDR3 sequence reads: CAIREGQEDWGGYTF. The CDR3 bases are TGTGCCATCAGGGAGGGACAGGAAGATTGGGGTGGCTACACCTTC.

This chain links TRBV14 with TRBJ1-6; TRBD1 might be the D (5 bases). Per germline, CDR1 SGHDN and CDR2 FVKESK. V lost 0 bases and J lost 5, with 11 bases in between. The CDR3 runs 16 residues. CDR3 in amino acids: CASSQESHRNNSPLHF. DNA for the CDR3: TGTGCCAGCAGCCAAGAGTCTCACAGGAATAATTCACCCCTCCACTTT.

The rearrangement uses TRBV7-6 and TRBJ2-7; TRBD1 might be the D (5 bases). Germline loops: CDR1 SGHVS, CDR2 FNYEAQ. CDR3 length: 14 amino acids. V was pared by 6 bases and J by 1 base, with 13 bases between. CDR3 DNA sequence: TGTGCCAGCAGTTCCAGCCGACAGTCCTACGAGCAGTACTTC. Its translation: CASSSSRQSYEQYF.